This entry is about one TCR beta chain. The target antigen is unknown. Graves' hyperthyroidism was deemed stable given no ophthalmopathy progression within 18 months. Patients were excluded for uncontrolled infection, other autoimmune disease, pregnancy or lactation. This record belongs to a study of T cells in Graves' hyperthyroidism and ophthalmopathy. Study outcomes and limitations: Most clonotypes expanded in the thyroid (above 0.001) were also present in blood.

Amplified regions were TCR beta CDR3 sequences from RNA transcripts. First-round RT-PCR with HTBI primers amplified the TCR CDR3 region. TCRdb reanalysed the multiplex PCR reads using MiXCR and keeps one entry per CDR3 protein. This table has about 740,000 distinct CDR3 sequences, 14% appearing once. The CDR3 has 14 residues. Trimming cost V 7 bases and J 3 bases; bases outside gene matches: 7. Germline lookup yields CDR1 SEHNR and CDR2 FQNEAQ (reference sequence). The sample consisted of blood. This chain uses TRBV7-9 with TRBJ1-1; 8 bases are a match to TRBD1. The origin of this receptor is a woman in her late teens or twenties with Graves' hyperthyroidism. The CDR3 protein is CASTRDRGDTEAFF. The CDR3 region has the DNA TGTGCCAGCACCCGAGACAGGGGAGACACTGAAGCTTTCTTT.